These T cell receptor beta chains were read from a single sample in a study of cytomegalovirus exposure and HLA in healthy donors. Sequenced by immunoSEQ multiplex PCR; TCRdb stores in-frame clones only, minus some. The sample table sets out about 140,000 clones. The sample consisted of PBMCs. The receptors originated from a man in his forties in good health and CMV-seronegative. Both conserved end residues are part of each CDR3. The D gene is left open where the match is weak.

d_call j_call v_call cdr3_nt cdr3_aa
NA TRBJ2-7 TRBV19 TGTGCCAGTAGTCCCGGGGTTGACTACGAGCAGTACTTC CASSPGVDYEQYF
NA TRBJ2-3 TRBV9 TGTGCCAGCAGCGCGGACACGACAGATACGCAGTATTTT CASSADTTDTQYF
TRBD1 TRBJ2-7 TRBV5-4 TGTGCCAGCAGTGGACAGGGCTACGAGCAGTACTTC CASSGQGYEQYF
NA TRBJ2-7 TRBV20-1 TGCAGTGGAGGTAGCGGTAACGAGCAGTACTTC CSGGSGNEQYF
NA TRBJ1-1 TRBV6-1 TGTGCCAGCATAGAACGGGGGGGGGTTGGCACTGAAGCTTTCTTT CASIERGGVGTEAFF
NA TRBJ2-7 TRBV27 TGTGCCAGCAGTTTAGCAGGCCACGAGCAGTACTTC CASSLAGHEQYF
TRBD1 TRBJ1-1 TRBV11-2 TGTGCCAGCAGCTCGGACAGGCTACCATTGGGGAACACTGAAGCTTTCTTT CASSSDRLPLGNTEAFF
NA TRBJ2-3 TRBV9 TGTGCCAGCAGCGCACGGTTTGAGGAGGCAGATACGCAGTATTTT CASSARFEEADTQYF
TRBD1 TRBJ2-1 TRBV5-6 TGTGCCAGCAGCCTGGAGGACAGGGGGCAGTTCTTC CASSLEDRGQFF
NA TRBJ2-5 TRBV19 TGTGCCAGTAGTATCCAGGGGATCCAAGAGACCCAGTACTTC CASSIQGIQETQYF
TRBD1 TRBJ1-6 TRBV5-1 TGCGCCAGCAGCTCCGGACAGGTTGATTCGCCCCTCCACTTT CASSSGQVDSPLHF
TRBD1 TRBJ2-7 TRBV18 TGTGCCAGCTCACCAATCCGGGACAGTATCGACGAGCAGTACTTC CASSPIRDSIDEQYF
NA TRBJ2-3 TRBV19 TGTGCCAGTAGTATAGAAGGGGGGGCAACAGATACGCAGTATTTT CASSIEGGATDTQYF
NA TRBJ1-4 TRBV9 TGTGCCAGCAGCGTAGGAGCAACTAATGAAAAACTGTTTTTT CASSVGATNEKLFF
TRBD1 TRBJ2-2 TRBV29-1 TGCAGCGGGGGACAGAGAGACACCGGGGAGCTGTTTTTT CSGGQRDTGELFF
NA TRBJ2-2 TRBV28 TGTGCCAGTGAGCCCGTAAGAAGCGGGGAGCTGTTTTTT CASEPVRSGELFF
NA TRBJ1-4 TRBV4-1 TGCGCCAGCAGCCAGAACCCGGGTATAAATGAAAAACTGTTTTTT CASSQNPGINEKLFF
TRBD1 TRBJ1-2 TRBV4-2 TGTGCCAGCAGCTCGCCGGGACAGAACTATGGCTACACCTTC CASSSPGQNYGYTF
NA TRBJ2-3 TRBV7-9 TGTGCCAGCACTCTAGCGGATACGCAGTATTTT CASTLADTQYF
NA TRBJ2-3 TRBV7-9 TGTGCCAGCAGCTTAGCAGGAGCCACAGATACGCAGTATTTT CASSLAGATDTQYF
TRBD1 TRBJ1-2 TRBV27 TGTGCCAGCAGTTTCGCAGGGGGCGCGGGAGGCTACACCTTC CASSFAGGAGGYTF
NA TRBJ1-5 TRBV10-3 TGTGCCATCAGTGACAGGGAGGCCAATCAGCCCCAGCATTTT CAISDREANQPQHF
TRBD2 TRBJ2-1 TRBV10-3 TGTGCCATCAGCCCCGGGTTGACTAGCGGGGGGGCCAATGAGCAGTTCTTC CAISPGLTSGGANEQFF
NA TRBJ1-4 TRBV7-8 TGTGCCAGCAGCGAACTGGAAAAACTGTTTTTT CASSELEKLFF
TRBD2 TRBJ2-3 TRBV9 TGTGCCAGCAGCGCCCCCCTTACTAGCGGGGGGAAAGATACGCAGTATTTT CASSAPLTSGGKDTQYF
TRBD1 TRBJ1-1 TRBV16 TGTGCCAGCAGCCAATACTCTAACAGGGGCACTGAAGCTTTCTTT CASSQYSNRGTEAFF
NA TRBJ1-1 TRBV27 TGTGCCAGCAGTGCACAGGGAGGGGACACTGAAGCTTTCTTT CASSAQGGDTEAFF
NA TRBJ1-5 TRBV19 TGTGCCAGTAGTACAATCGGGAGCTCTAATCAGCCCCAGCATTTT CASSTIGSSNQPQHF
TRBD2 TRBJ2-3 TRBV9 TGTGCCAGCAGCGTAGCGGGGACTAGCGGGGAACTAGGGTCGCAGTATTTT CASSVAGTSGELGSQYF
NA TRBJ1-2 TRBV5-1 TGCGCCAGCAGCTTCGGGATAGCCTATGGCTACACCTTC CASSFGIAYGYTF
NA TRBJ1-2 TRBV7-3 TGTGCCAGCAGCTTTGGGCGGGGGAGCAGCTATGGCTACACCTTC CASSFGRGSSYGYTF
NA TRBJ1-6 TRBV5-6 TGTGCCAGCAGCCCACCCGGGTTGAGGAATTCACCCCTCCACTTT CASSPPGLRNSPLHF
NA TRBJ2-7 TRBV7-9 TGTGCCAGCAGCTTCACCTACGAGCAGTACTTC CASSFTYEQYF
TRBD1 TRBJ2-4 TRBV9 TGTGCCAGCAGCCCCGACAGGGGAAACATTCAGTACTTC CASSPDRGNIQYF
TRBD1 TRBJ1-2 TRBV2 TGTGCCAGCAGTCGACAGGGTAAAGGCTACACCTTC CASSRQGKGYTF
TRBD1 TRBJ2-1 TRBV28 TGTGCCAGCAGATCGACAGGGGTGAGGAATGAGCAGTTCTTC CASRSTGVRNEQFF
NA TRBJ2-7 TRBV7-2 TGTGCCAGCAGCTTAAAGAGAAATGGAGGCGAGCAGTACTTC CASSLKRNGGEQYF
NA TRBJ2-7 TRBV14 TGTGCCAGCAGCCAAGCTGGGAGTTACGAGCAGTACTTC CASSQAGSYEQYF
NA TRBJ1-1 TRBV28 TGTGCCAGCAGTCCCGCGACGACAGGCACTGAAGCTTTCTTT CASSPATTGTEAFF
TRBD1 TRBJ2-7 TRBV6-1 TGTGCCAGCAGTGCGGGACAGGGGGCGATATCCATCTACGAGCAGTACTTC CASSAGQGAISIYEQYF
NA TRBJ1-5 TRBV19 TGTGCCAGTAGTATGGGAGGGTATCAGCCCCAGCATTTT CASSMGGYQPQHF
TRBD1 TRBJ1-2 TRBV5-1 TGCGCCAGCAGCTTGGCGTCCGGGACAGGGGACTATGGCTACACCTTC CASSLASGTGDYGYTF
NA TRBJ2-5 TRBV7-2 TGTGCCAGCAGCATCCGCGGGGGCCCCCAAGAGACCCAGTACTTC CASSIRGGPQETQYF